The 29 T cell receptor beta chains listed next were all sequenced from one sample in a study of shared clonotypes between healthy human individuals. Naive CD8 cells comprised CD45RO-negative, CCR7-positively selected cells, excluding terminally differentiated effector memory CD45RA+ cells. Only in-frame clones appear in the TCRdb table, and some are missing; sequencing was by immunoSEQ multiplex PCR. The sample has around 2,000,000 clones; approximately 95% are singletons. Sequenced input: naive CD8+ T cells sorted from blood. The receptors shown here come from a young man in good health.

The chain couples TRBV4-3 to TRBJ2-7; TRBD1 matches 10 bases. The germline gives CDR1 LGHNA, CDR2 YSLEER. Losses at the gene ends were 4 bases for V and 7 bases for J; bases not matched to a gene: 7. The CDR3 runs 14 residues. CDR3 bases: TGCGCCAGCAGCCCGGCGGGACAGGGGTTTGAGCAGTACTTC. Its protein product is CASSPAGQGFEQYF.

The genes are TRBV2 and TRBJ2-5, with D maybe TRBD1 (6 bases). V lost 1 base to trimming and J lost 5 bases, with 11 bases between them. The CDR3 is 14 amino acids. The V gene's germline CDR1 is SNHLY and CDR2 FYNNEI. Here the CDR3 reads CASSEEAGEETQYF. CDR3 bases: TGTGCCAGCAGTGAAGAGGCAGGGGAGGAGACCCAGTACTTC.

Concerning this clone: A much larger clone differs from this one at a single base, so this may be a read error. Other DNA sequences in this sample translate to the same CDR3. The V call is TRBV13, the J call TRBJ2-5; D gene ambiguous. Germline loops: CDR1 PRHDT, CDR2 FYEKMQ (reference sequence). CDR3 size: 11 residues. The germline V and J ends were trimmed by 3 bases and 3 bases, with 2 bases remaining between them. The CDR3 spells CASSLEETQYF. CDR3 DNA sequence: TGTGCCAGCAGCTTGGAAGAGACCCAGTACTTC.

In its sample, this clone was seen once. In the same sample, other DNA sequences code for this CDR3. CDR3 sequence (DNA): TGTGCCAGCAGCGGGCAGGGAAGCACAGATACGCAGTATTTT. It codes for CASSGQGSTDTQYF. The chain employs TRBV9 and TRBJ2-3, with D tentatively TRBD1 (5 bases). The ends were cut back, 3 bases at V and 0 bases at J, with 8 bases in the middle. The germline V gene encodes CDR1 SGDLS and CDR2 YYNGEE. The CDR3 contains 14 residues.

The chain couples TRBV11-3 to TRBJ2-2; 9 nucleotides line up with TRBD1. Losses at the gene ends were 5 bases for V and 4 bases for J; bases not matched to a gene: 8. CDR3 length: 16 amino acids. In germline, CDR1 is SGHNT, CDR2 YENEEA. CDR3 region: CASSMDRGSGTGELFF. The CDR3 bases are TGTGCCAGCAGCATGGACAGGGGTTCTGGCACCGGGGAGCTGTTTTTT.

Remarks on this clone: At one of its ends the junction is not consistent with the germline gene, which may arise from a read error. The V and J genes are TRBV29-1 and TRBJ2-7; 8 positions match TRBD2. Germline values: CDR1 SQVTM, CDR2 ANQGSEA. The CDR3 sequence is 14 residues long. The CDR3 here is CSVEGSGDIYEQYF. For the CDR3, the DNA is TGCAGCGTAGAAGGTAGCGGGGATATCTACGAGCAGTACTTC.

The table lists this clone with a count of one. The chain employs TRBV4-1 and TRBJ1-5; no clear D. CDR1 and CDR2 (germline): MGHRA, YSYEKL. The CDR3 runs to 17 residues. Between the trimmed V and J ends, which lost 1 base and 5 bases, there was a span of 18 bases. The chain's CDR3 is CASSQAFVPFADQPQHF. The CDR3 DNA reads as TGCGCCAGCAGCCAAGCCTTTGTTCCCTTTGCAGATCAGCCCCAGCATTTT.

CDR3 in DNA: TGTGCCAGCAGTAGGGTTGGGGGCCTGGATGAAAAACTGTTTTTT. This encodes CASSRVGGLDEKLFF. The genes are TRBV9 and TRBJ1-4; maybe TRBD1 (6 bases). V was pared by 5 bases and J by 6 bases, with 17 bases between. The CDR3 has 15 residues. Looked up from germline, CDR1 is SGDLS and CDR2 is YYNGEE.

The rearrangement links TRBV29-1 to TRBJ2-7; D might be TRBD1 (5 bases). The CDR3 has 15 amino acids. Germline V gene data show CDR1 as SQVTM and CDR2 as ANQGSEA. V was trimmed by 4 bases and J by 3 bases, leaving 19 bases between them. The DNA of the CDR3 is TGCAGCGTTGGCACTGTACAGGTTGTAGGCTACGAGCAGTACTTC. Protein sequence: CSVGTVQVVGYEQYF.

J is TRBJ2-2 and V is TRBV4-1; D possibly corresponds to TRBD1 (6 bases). This CDR3 has 15 amino acids. From germline, CDR1 is MGHRA and CDR2 YSYEKL. Deletions cut 3 bases from V and 6 bases from J, with 14 bases between. The CDR3 DNA reads as TGCGCCAGCAGCCACGGACAGTTTCGTGCCGGGGAGCTGTTTTTT. Encoded protein: CASSHGQFRAGELFF.

CDR3 region: CASRSETGGSYEQYF. DNA for the CDR3: TGTGCCAGCAGAAGCGAGACAGGGGGCTCCTACGAGCAGTACTTC. The chain has TRBV7-9 and TRBJ2-7, with 9 bases aligning to TRBD1. Germline V gives CDR1 SEHNR, CDR2 FQNEAQ (reference sequence). This CDR3 contains 15 residues. The V gene end was trimmed by 6 bases and the J gene end by 0 bases; junction bases not matched to a gene: 6.

Turning to this clone: The sample contains more than one DNA sequence encoding this CDR3. This chain connects TRBV7-6 to TRBJ1-1; tentatively, D is TRBD1 (5 bases). Germline CDR1 and CDR2: SGHVS and FNYEAQ. Trimming took 1 base from V and 6 from J, leaving 9 bases between them. The CDR3 totals 13 residues. CDR3 residues: CASSLGGGAEAFF. CDR3 bases: TGTGCCAGCAGCTTAGGGGGCGGGGCTGAAGCTTTCTTT.

The CDR3 DNA sequence: TGTGCCAGCAGCTCACAGGGGGCGAGGTCTGAAGCTTTCTTT. Protein sequence: CASSSQGARSEAFF. The J gene is TRBJ1-1, the V gene TRBV7-2; 9 bases align to TRBD1. Germline values: CDR1 SGHTA, CDR2 FQGNSA. The V and J ends lost 4 bases and 6 bases, in that order; junction bases with no gene match: 6. The CDR3 totals 14 residues.

J is TRBJ1-2 and V is TRBV27; D perhaps matches TRBD1 (5 bases). The CDR3 is made up of 13 amino acids. V lost 6 bases to trimming and J lost 4 bases, with 12 bases between them. CDR1 MNHEY and CDR2 SMNVEV come from the germline V gene (reference sequence). CDR3 nucleotides: TGTGCCAGCAGGGGGGGGTTCCTCTATGGCTACACCTTC. Amino acids: CASRGGFLYGYTF.

The chain links TRBV7-9 to TRBJ2-7, with TRBD1 as a possible D gene (5 bases). V was pared by 2 bases and J by 3 bases, with 11 bases between. The CDR3 has 14 amino acids. Germline lookup yields CDR1 SEHNR and CDR2 FQNEAQ (reference sequence). This chain's CDR3 is CASSLSGSLYEQYF. For the CDR3, the DNA is TGTGCCAGCAGCTTATCAGGGTCCCTCTACGAGCAGTACTTC.

CDR3: CASSLVWGQGDPEAFF. As DNA, the CDR3 is TGTGCCAGCAGCTTAGTATGGGGACAGGGGGATCCTGAAGCTTTCTTT. The chain employs TRBV7-9 and TRBJ1-1; 11 positions match TRBD1. The V gene's germline CDR1 is SEHNR and CDR2 FQNEAQ (reference sequence). This CDR3 has 16 amino acids. V shed 1 base, J shed 6 bases, and the junction held 7 bases outside the gene matches.

The chain combines TRBV6-5 with TRBJ2-5, with D possibly being TRBD2 (5 bases). The last part of the DNA fits TRBJ2-7 better; the J call may be wrong. Germline values: CDR1 MNHEY, CDR2 SVGAGI. The CDR3 loop spans 13 amino acids. CDR3 nucleotide sequence: TGTGCCAGCAGCCCCGGACTTACCTACGAGCAGTACTTC. Translated: CASSPGLTYEQYF.

This rearrangement joins TRBV7-2 to TRBJ2-1; 13 bases align to TRBD2. CDR1 and CDR2 from the germline V gene are SGHTA and FQGNSA. This CDR3 is built from 18 residues. V trimming: 4 bases; J trimming: 7 bases; junction bases outside the gene matches: 13. CDR3 sequence (DNA): TGTGCCAGCAGCTCCGAGCTCGCCGGGACTAGCGGGATAAATGAGCAGTTCTTC. Residues: CASSSELAGTSGINEQFF.

This clone was seen only once. The chain combines TRBV2 with TRBJ1-2, with 7 bases that match TRBD1. Germline V gene sequence: CDR1 SNHLY, CDR2 FYNNEI. The CDR3 length is 13 residues. The ends lost 5 bases at V and 8 bases at J; junction bases unmatched: 8. The CDR3 here is CASSLQGGIGYTF. DNA of the CDR3: TGTGCCAGCAGTCTCCAGGGGGGAATAGGCTACACCTTC. Together with reference TRBV2 and TRBJ1-2, the CDR3 gives the full variable domain: EPEVTQTPSHQVTQMGQEVILRCVPISNHLYFYWYRQILGQKVEFLVSFYNNEISEKSEIFDDQFSVERPDGSNFTLKIRSTKLEDSAMYFCASSLQGGIGYTFGSGTRLTVV.

The rearrangement joins TRBV7-9 to TRBJ2-7, with a possible D match to TRBD2 (6 bases). V was clipped by 5 bases and J by 1 base, with 12 bases between them. This CDR3 region has 14 residues. Germline V gene data show CDR1 as SEHNR and CDR2 as FQNEAQ (reference sequence). CDR3 loop: CASSGGDSSYEQYF. CDR3 nucleotide sequence: TGTGCCAGCAGCGGCGGGGACTCATCCTACGAGCAGTACTTC.

The chain combines TRBV9 with TRBJ1-1; unclear D gene. CDR1 is SGDLS, CDR2 YYNGEE, per germline. The CDR3 contains 12 residues. Trimming stripped 0 bases from V and 9 bases from J, with 9 bases between. CDR3 coding DNA: TGTGCCAGCAGCGTAGGCTCAGAAAAAGCTTTCTTT. It yields the protein CASSVGSEKAFF.

The CDR3 sequence is CASSMLAGGLNEQFF. CDR3 DNA: TGTGCCAGCAGCATGCTAGCGGGGGGGTTGAATGAGCAGTTCTTC. V and J are TRBV7-6 and TRBJ2-1; 12 bases line up with TRBD2. Germline lookup yields CDR1 SGHVS and CDR2 FNYEAQ. J gave up 7 bases and V 5 bases, and 6 bases lay outside the gene matches. CDR3 length equals 15 residues.

The V gene is TRBV6-6, the J gene TRBJ2-6; D uncertain. The CDR3 length is 14 residues. V dropped 7 bases and J dropped 1 base, with 8 bases sitting between them. Germline V gene lookup returns CDR1 MNHNY and CDR2 SVGAGI (reference sequence). The CDR3 DNA follows: TGTGCCAGCACCGGCGCATCTGGGGCCAACGTCCTGACTTTC. Its protein product is CASTGASGANVLTF.

This chain links TRBV7-9 with TRBJ2-4; 11 nucleotides align to TRBD1. The CDR3 consists of 17 residues. V was pared by 5 bases and J by 2 bases, with 8 bases of the junction left unmatched. CDR1 is SEHNR, CDR2 FQNEAQ, per germline (reference sequence). The CDR3 spells CASSPRGQGGSKNIQYF. The CDR3 DNA is TGTGCCAGCAGCCCTCGGGGACAGGGGGGATCCAAAAACATTCAGTACTTC. Full variable domain (remainder filled in from reference TRBV7-9 and TRBJ2-4): DTGVSQNPRHKITKRGQNVTFRCDPISEHNRLYWYRQTLGQGPEFLTYFQNEAQLEKSRLLSDRFSAERPKGSFSTLEIQRTEQGDSAMYLCASSPRGQGGSKNIQYFGAGTRLSVL.

V is TRBV27 and J is TRBJ2-7; the D gene could be TRBD1 or TRBD2 (7 bases each). V lost 5 bases and J 6 bases, leaving 17 bases between the germline ends. The CDR3 has 14 amino acids. Germline CDR1 is MNHEY and CDR2 is SMNVEV (reference sequence). CDR3 bases: TGTGCCAGCAGTCTCCGACAGGGAGGGGGCGAGCAGTACTTC. Translated: CASSLRQGGGEQYF.

This clone was seen just once. V is TRBV6-6 and J is TRBJ2-2; D is unclear. Looked up from germline, CDR1 is MNHNY and CDR2 is SVGAGI (reference sequence). The CDR3 covers 15 residues. The V end lost 0 bases, the J end lost 0 bases, and 5 bases lay between the germline ends. Written as DNA, the CDR3 is TGTGCCAGCAGTTACTCTGCCGCGAACACCGGGGAGCTGTTTTTT. It yields the protein CASSYSAANTGELFF.

The chain joins TRBV5-1 to TRBJ2-7; no clear D. Trimming shortened V by 4 bases and J by 6 bases, and 23 bases separated the two germline ends. Per the germline V gene, CDR1 is SGHRS and CDR2 is YFSETQ. CDR3 size: 16 residues. This chain's CDR3 is CASSVFTSGESGEQYF. The CDR3 DNA reads TGCGCCAGCAGCGTATTTACGTCTGGCGAATCGGGCGAGCAGTACTTC.

The rearrangement links TRBV30 to TRBJ2-3; TRBD2 matches at 11 bases. The V gene's germline CDR1 is GTSNPN and CDR2 SVGIG (reference sequence). The CDR3 extends over 19 amino acids. Trimming removed 2 bases from V and 5 bases from J; junction bases left unmatched: 18. As DNA, the CDR3 is TGTGCCTGGAGTCTATATTGGCCCGACACTAGCGGGAGAGGAGATACGCAGTATTTT. This encodes CAWSLYWPDTSGRGDTQYF.

This clone was counted once. This sequence joins TRBV2 and TRBJ2-5, with no clear D. Germline CDR1 SNHLY, CDR2 FYNNEI. Trimming stripped 11 bases from V and 2 bases from J, with 21 bases between. This CDR3 region has 15 residues. This CDR3 is CASRATASFQETQYF. In nucleotides, the CDR3 is TGTGCCTCAAGGGCAACAGCATCGTTTCAAGAGACCCAGTACTTC.